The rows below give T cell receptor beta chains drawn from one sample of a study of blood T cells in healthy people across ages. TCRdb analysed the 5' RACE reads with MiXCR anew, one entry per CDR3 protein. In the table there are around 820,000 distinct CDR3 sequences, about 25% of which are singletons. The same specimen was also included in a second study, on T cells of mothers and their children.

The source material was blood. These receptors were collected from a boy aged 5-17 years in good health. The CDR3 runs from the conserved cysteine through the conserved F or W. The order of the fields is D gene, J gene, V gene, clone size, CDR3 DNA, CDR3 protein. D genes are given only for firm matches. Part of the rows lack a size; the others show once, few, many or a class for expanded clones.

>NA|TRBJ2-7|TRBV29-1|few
TGCAGCGTTGATGGGTGGAGTGGCGGGGCAAATTCCTACGAGCAGTACTTC
CSVDGWSGGANSYEQYF
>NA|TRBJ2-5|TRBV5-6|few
TGTGCCAGCAGCGCCAGGGCGGGCCGAGGGGAGACCCAGTACTTC
CASSARAGRGETQYF
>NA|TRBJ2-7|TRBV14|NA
TGTGCCAGCAGCCAAGGGTTCGGACCGGCCTACGAGCAGTACTTC
CASSQGFGPAYEQYF
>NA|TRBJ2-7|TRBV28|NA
TGTGCCAGCAGCTACCGGACGGTATCCTACGAGCAGTACTTC
CASSYRTVSYEQYF
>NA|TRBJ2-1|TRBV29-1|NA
TGCAGCGTTGAAGATCTCCGGGAGCGGACCGATGAGCAGTTCTTC
CSVEDLRERTDEQFF
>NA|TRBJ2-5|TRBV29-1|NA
TGCAGCGTTTCGGGACTTCGCCAAGAGACCCAGTACTTC
CSVSGLRQETQYF
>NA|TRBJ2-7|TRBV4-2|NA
TGTGCCAGCAGCCACCCCGACAGTTTCGAGCAGTACTTC
CASSHPDSFEQYF
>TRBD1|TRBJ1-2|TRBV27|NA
TGTGCCAGCAGTCCGACCCGGGACAGGGCAGGCTATGGCTACACCTTC
CASSPTRDRAGYGYTF
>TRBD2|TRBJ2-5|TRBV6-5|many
TGTGCCAGCAGTAAACTAGCGGGCGGGAAGACCCAGTACTTC
CASSKLAGGKTQYF
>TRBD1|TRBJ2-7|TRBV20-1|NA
TGCAGTGCTAGAGACCGGACAGGCGCCTACGAGCAGTACTTC
CSARDRTGAYEQYF
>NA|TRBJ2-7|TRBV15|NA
TGTGCCACCAGCAGAGGCGGGGATTCCTACGAGCAGTACTTC
CATSRGGDSYEQYF
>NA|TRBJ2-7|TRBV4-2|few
TGTGCCAGCAGCCAAGAACAGTATGCCTACGAGCAGTACTTC
CASSQEQYAYEQYF
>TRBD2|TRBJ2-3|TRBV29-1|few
TGCAGCGCCCCAGAGCGGGGGGTCACAGATACGCAGTATTTT
CSAPERGVTDTQYF
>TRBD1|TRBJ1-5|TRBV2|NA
TGTGCCAGCAGTGAAGAAGGATCAGGGTTTACAGGGGACAATCAGCCCCAGCATTTT
CASSEEGSGFTGDNQPQHF
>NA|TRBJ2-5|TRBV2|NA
TGTGCCAGCGGTGTACACAGATATCAAGAGACCCAGTACTTC
CASGVHRYQETQYF
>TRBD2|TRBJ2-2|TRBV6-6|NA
TGTGCCATAGCGCGGGGGGGGGGCACCGGGGAGCTGTTTTTT
CAIARGGGTGELFF
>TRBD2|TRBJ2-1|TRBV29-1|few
TGCAGCGCCGAAACGACTAGCGGGAGGTCCTACAATGAGCAGTTCTTC
CSAETTSGRSYNEQFF
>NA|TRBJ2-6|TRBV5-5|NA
TGTGCCAGCAGCTTGGTGGCAGCCTCTGGGGCCAACGTCCTGACTTTC
CASSLVAASGANVLTF
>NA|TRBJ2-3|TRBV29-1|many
TGCAGCGCCCGGGGGATCACAGATACGCAGTATTTT
CSARGITDTQYF
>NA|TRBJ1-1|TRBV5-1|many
TGCGCCAGCAGCCCGGACAGCAACACTGAAGCTTTCTTT
CASSPDSNTEAFF
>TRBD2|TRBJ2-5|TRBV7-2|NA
TGTGCCAGCAGCCCGGGACTAGCAATGTTC
CASSPGLAMF
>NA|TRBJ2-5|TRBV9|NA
TGTGCCAGCAGCGTAGGACAGGTCGCCGACGAGCAGTGCTTC
CASSVGQVADEQCF
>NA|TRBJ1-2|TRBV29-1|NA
TGCAGCGTACGATCGTGGGGTGGCTACACCTTC
CSVRSWGGYTF
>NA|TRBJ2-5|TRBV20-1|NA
TGCAGTGCTAGACCCAGCCAAGAGACCCAGTACTTC
CSARPSQETQYF
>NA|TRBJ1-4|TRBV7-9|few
TGTGCCAGCAGCGCCAGTAATGAAAAACTGTTTTTT
CASSASNEKLFF
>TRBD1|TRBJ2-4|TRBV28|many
TGTGCCAGCAGCCTGGACAGGGAAAACATTCAGTACTTC
CASSLDRENIQYF
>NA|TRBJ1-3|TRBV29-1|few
TGCAGCGTTGATGGGCAACTCGGAAACACCATATATTTT
CSVDGQLGNTIYF
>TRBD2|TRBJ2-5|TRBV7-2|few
TGTGCCAGCAGCTTATCATTTAGTAGTAGCGGGCTACAAGAGACCCAGTACTTC
CASSLSFSSSGLQETQYF
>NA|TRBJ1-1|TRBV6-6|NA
TGTGCCATATACAGGGCGCCCGGTACTGAAGCTTTCTTT
CAIYRAPGTEAFF
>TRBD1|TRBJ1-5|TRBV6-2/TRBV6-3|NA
TGTGCCAGCAGTTATCAGGGGGCTAATCAGCCCCAGCATTTT
CASSYQGANQPQHF
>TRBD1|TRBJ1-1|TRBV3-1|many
TGTGCCAGCAGCCCTGGACAGGGTGTAGCTTTCTTT
CASSPGQGVAFF
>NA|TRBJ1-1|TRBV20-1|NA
TGCAGTGCCCCTTGGGGAGTCCCTGAAGCTTTCTTT
CSAPWGVPEAFF
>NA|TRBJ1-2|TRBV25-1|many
TGTGCCAGCAGTGATACGGAAGCAGATAACTATGGCTACACCTTC
CASSDTEADNYGYTF
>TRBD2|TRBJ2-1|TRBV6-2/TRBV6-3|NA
TGTGCCAGCAGTTACTCAGGACTAGCGGGGATCTACAATGAGCAGTTCTTC
CASSYSGLAGIYNEQFF
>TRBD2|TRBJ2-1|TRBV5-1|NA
TGCGCCAGCAGCTTGGAACCGGGACTAGCGGGACACAATGAGCAGTTCTTC
CASSLEPGLAGHNEQFF
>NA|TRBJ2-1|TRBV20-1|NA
TGCAGTGCTAGCCCCACTATAGAGCAGTTCTTC
CSASPTIEQFF
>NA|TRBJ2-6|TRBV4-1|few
TGCGCCAGCAGCCAATACAGTGGGGCCAACGTCCTGACTTTC
CASSQYSGANVLTF
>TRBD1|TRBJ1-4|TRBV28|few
TGTGCCAGCAGTCTCCCAGGGGGGGCGGGCGAAAAACTGTTTTTT
CASSLPGGAGEKLFF
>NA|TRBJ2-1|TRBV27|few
TGTGCCAGCAGTTCTGCGACATCGCAGTTCTTC
CASSSATSQFF
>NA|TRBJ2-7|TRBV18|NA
TGTGCCAGCTCGAAACCGGCAGGGGAAGGGTACGAGCAGTACTTC
CASSKPAGEGYEQYF
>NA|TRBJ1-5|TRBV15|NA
TGTGCCACCAGCAGAGATCGGGACCCCACAGATCAGCCCCAGCATTTT
CATSRDRDPTDQPQHF